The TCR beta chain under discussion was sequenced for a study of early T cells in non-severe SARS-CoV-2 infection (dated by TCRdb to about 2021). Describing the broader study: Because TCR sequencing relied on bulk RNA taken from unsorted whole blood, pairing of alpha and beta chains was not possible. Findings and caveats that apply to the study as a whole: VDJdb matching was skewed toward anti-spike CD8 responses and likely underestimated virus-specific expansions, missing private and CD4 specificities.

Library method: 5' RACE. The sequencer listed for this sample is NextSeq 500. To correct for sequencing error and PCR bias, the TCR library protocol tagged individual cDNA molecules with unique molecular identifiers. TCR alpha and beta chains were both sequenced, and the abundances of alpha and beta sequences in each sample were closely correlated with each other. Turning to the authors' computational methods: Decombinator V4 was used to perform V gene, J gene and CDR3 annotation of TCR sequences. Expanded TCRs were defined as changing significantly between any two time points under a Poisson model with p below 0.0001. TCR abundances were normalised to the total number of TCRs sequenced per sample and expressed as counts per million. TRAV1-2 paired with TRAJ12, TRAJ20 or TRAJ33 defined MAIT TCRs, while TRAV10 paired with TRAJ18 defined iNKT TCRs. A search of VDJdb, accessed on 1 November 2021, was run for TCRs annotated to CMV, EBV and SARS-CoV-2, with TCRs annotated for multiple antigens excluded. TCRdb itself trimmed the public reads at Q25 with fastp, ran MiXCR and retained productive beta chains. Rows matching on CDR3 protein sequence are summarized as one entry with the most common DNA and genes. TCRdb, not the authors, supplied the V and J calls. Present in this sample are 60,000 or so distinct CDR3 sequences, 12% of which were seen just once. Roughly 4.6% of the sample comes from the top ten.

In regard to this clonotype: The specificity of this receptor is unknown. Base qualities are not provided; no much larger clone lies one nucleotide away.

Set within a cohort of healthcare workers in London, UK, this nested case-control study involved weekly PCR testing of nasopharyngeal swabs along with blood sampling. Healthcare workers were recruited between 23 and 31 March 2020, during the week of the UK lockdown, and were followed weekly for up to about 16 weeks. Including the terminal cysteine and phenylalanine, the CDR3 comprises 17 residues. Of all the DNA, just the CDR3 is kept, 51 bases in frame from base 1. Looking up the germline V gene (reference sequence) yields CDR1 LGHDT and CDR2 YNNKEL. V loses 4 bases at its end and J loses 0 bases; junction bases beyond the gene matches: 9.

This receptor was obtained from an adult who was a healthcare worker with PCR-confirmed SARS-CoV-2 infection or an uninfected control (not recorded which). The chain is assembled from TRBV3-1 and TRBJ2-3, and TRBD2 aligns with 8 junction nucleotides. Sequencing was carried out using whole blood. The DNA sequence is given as TGTGCCAGCAGCCCCCGGGGGGGCGGCCGCAGCACAGATACGCAGTATTTT. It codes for CASSPRGGGRSTDTQYF.